Listed here are 8 T cell receptor beta chains from one sample, sequenced in a study of T-cell reconstitution after alpha-beta-depleted transplantation in children. A TCRbeta library incorporating unique molecular identifiers was prepared. TCRdb fed the PCR reads into MiXCR, producing one record per CDR3 protein. The table lists 200,000 to 300,000 distinct CDR3 sequences, roughly 25% of them singletons. Sequencing used PBMCs, mostly from graft donor cells, obtained 360 days after TCRalphabeta/CD19-depleted stem cell transplant. Receptor source: a female patient aged 2 to 10 who had a stem cell transplant for congenital amegakaryocytic thrombocytopenia, so the T cells may come from the graft donor.

The chain couples TRBV12-3 or TRBV12-4 to TRBJ1-2, with 8 bases aligning to TRBD1. The CDR3 runs to 15 residues. With V trimmed by 8 bases and J by 4 bases, 12 bases remained unmatched. The CDR3 protein is CASRENPGTGYGYTF. The DNA of the CDR3 is TGTGCCAGCCGTGAAAACCCCGGGACAGGCTATGGCTACACCTTC.

In this sample, this clonotype turned up a few times. This chain connects TRBV7-2 to TRBJ2-3; the D gene is possibly TRBD1 (6 bases). Germline V lookup: CDR1 SGHTA, CDR2 FQGNSA. Trimming shortened V by 5 bases and J by 2 bases, and 11 bases separated the two germline ends. The CDR3 totals 14 residues. The DNA for the CDR3 is TGTGCCAGCAGCCCCGACAGGATCACAGATACGCAGTATTTT. This gives the protein CASSPDRITDTQYF.

The chain uses TRBV4-1 and TRBJ2-1, with 13 positions matching TRBD2. J gave up 4 bases and V 0 bases, and 0 bases lay outside the gene matches. The germline CDR1 and CDR2 sequences are MGHRA and YSYEKL. This CDR3 is built from 16 residues. CDR3 sequence reads: CASSQEGLAGYNEQFF. CDR3 sequence (DNA): TGCGCCAGCAGCCAAGAGGGACTAGCGGGGTACAATGAGCAGTTCTTC.

The rearrangement links TRBV6-1 to TRBJ2-7; D may be TRBD2 (6 bases). V gave up 2 bases and J gave up 6 bases, with 8 bases separating them. Germline V gives CDR1 MNHNS, CDR2 SASEGT. The CDR3 spans 12 residues. The DNA for the CDR3 is TGTGCCAGCAGTGAATGGCGGGGCGAGCAGTACTTC. It translates to CASSEWRGEQYF.

This clonotype came up a few times. This chain uses TRBV20-1 with TRBJ1-5, with D possibly being TRBD1 (6 bases). V lost 3 bases to trimming and J lost 3 bases, with 24 bases between them. The CDR3 sequence is 18 residues long. Looked up from germline, CDR1 is DFQATT and CDR2 is SNEGSKA (reference sequence). CDR3 residues: CSASGAYTGSGDNQPQHF. CDR3 DNA sequence: TGCAGTGCTAGTGGCGCATACACAGGGAGTGGGGACAATCAGCCCCAGCATTTT.

This clonotype has at least ten counts. This chain connects TRBV20-1 to TRBJ2-3; TRBD2 agrees at 8 bases. Germline trimming cut 3 bases from V and 4 bases from J; bases unmatched to any gene: 9. The V gene's germline CDR1 is DFQATT and CDR2 SNEGSKA (reference sequence). This CDR3 has 15 amino acids. In nucleotides, the CDR3 is TGCAGTGCTAGTGTGAGCGGGAGTGAAGCAGATACGCAGTATTTT. It translates to CSASVSGSEADTQYF.

This clonotype was counted a few times. The V and J genes are TRBV6-5 and TRBJ2-6; 9 bases map to TRBD1. The J segment lost 5 bases and the V segment lost 0 bases, leaving 11 bases of the junction unmatched. CDR1 is MNHEY, CDR2 SVGAGI, per germline. The CDR3 spans 19 residues. In DNA form, the CDR3 reads TGTGCCAGCAGTTACTCGCCGGGACAGGGAGACCTCTGGGCCAACGTCCTGACTTTC. This sequence encodes CASSYSPGQGDLWANVLTF.

This clonotype was picked up one time. V and J are TRBV29-1 and TRBJ1-1, with D unclear. The V end lost 4 bases, the J end lost 0 bases, and 3 bases lay between the germline ends. The CDR3 consists of 11 residues. Germline V gene data show CDR1 as SQVTM and CDR2 as ANQGSEA. Written as DNA, the CDR3 is TGCAGCGTTGTCCTGAACACTGAAGCTTTCTTT. It yields the protein CSVVLNTEAFF.